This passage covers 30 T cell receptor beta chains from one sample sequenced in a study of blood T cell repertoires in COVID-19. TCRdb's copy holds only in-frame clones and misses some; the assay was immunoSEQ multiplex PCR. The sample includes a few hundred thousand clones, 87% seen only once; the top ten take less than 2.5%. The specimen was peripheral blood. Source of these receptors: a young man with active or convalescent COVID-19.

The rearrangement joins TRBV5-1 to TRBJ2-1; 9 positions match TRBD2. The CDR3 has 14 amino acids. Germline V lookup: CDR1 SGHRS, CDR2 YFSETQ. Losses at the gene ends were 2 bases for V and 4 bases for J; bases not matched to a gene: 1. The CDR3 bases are TGCGCCAGCAGCTTCACTAGCGGGTACAATGAGCAGTTCTTC. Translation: CASSFTSGYNEQFF. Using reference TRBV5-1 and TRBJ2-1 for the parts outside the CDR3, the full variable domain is KAGVTQTPRYLIKTRGQQVTLSCSPISGHRSVSWYQQTPGQGLQFLFEYFSETQRNKGNFPGRFSGRQFSNSRSEMNVSTLELGDSALYLCASSFTSGYNEQFFGPGTRLTVL.

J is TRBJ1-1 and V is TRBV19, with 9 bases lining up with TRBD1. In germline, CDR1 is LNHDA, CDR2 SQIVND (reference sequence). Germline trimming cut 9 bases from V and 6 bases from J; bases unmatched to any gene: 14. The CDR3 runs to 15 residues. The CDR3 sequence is CASNRGPDPRAEAFF. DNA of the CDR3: TGTGCCAGCAACAGGGGGCCAGACCCGAGGGCTGAAGCTTTCTTT.

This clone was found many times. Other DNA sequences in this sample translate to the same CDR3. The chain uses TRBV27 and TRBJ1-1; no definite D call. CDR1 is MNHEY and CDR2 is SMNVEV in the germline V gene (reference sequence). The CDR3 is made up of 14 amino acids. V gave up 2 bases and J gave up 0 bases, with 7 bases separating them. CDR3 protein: CASSLEGMNTEAFF. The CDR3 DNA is TGTGCCAGCAGTTTAGAGGGAATGAACACTGAAGCTTTCTTT.

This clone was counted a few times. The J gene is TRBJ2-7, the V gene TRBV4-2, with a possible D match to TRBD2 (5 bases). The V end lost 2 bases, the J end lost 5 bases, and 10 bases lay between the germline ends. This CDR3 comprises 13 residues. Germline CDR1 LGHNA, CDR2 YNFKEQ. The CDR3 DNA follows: TGTGCCAGCAGCCAAAGTACGGGAAACGAGCAGTACTTC. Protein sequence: CASSQSTGNEQYF.

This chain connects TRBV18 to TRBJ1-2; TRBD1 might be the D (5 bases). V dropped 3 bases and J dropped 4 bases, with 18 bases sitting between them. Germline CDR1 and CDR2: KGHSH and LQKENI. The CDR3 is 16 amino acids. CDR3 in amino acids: CASSPFGTGGGYGYTF. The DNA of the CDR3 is TGTGCCAGCTCACCTTTCGGAACCGGGGGGGGCTATGGCTACACCTTC.

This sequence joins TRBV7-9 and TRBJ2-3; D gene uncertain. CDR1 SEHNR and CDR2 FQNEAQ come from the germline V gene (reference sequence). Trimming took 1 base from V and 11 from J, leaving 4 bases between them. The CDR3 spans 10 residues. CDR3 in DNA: TGTGCCAGCAGCTTAGATCGGCAGTATTTT. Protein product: CASSLDRQYF. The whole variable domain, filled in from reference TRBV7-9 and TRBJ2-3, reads DTGVSQNPRHKITKRGQNVTFRCDPISEHNRLYWYRQTLGQGPEFLTYFQNEAQLEKSRLLSDRFSAERPKGSFSTLEIQRTEQGDSAMYLCASSLDRQYFGPGTRLTVL.

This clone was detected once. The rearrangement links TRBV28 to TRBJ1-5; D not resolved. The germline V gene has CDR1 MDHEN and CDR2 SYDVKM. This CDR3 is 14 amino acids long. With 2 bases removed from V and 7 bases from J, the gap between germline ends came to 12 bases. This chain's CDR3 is CASSLVTRLQPQHF. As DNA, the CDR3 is TGTGCCAGCAGTTTAGTGACGCGACTGCAGCCCCAGCATTTT.

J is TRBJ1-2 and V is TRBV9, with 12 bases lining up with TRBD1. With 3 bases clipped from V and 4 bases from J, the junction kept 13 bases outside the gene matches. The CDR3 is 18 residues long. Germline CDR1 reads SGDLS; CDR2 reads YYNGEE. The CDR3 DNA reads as TGTGCCAGCAGCGCCCACCGGGACAGGGGGCTTTGGGGCTATGGCTACACCTTC. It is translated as CASSAHRDRGLWGYGYTF. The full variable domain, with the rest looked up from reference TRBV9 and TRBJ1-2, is DSGVTQTPKHLITATGQRVTLRCSPRSGDLSVYWYQQSLDQGLQFLIQYYNGEERAKGNILERFSAQQFPDLHSELNLSSLELGDSALYFCASSAHRDRGLWGYGYTFGSGTRLTVV.

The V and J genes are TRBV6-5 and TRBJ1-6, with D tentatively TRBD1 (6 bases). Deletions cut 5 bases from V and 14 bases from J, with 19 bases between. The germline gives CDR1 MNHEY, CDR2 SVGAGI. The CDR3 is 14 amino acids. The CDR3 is CASSTDIKGVSLHF. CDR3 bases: TGTGCCAGCAGTACGGACATCAAGGGGGTTTCCCTCCACTTT.

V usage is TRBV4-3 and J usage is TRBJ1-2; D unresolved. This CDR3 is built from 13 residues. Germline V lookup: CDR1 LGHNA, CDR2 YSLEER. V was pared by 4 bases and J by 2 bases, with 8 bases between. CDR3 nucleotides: TGCGCCAGCAGCCCGGAGCTAAACTATGGCTACACCTTC. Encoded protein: CASSPELNYGYTF.

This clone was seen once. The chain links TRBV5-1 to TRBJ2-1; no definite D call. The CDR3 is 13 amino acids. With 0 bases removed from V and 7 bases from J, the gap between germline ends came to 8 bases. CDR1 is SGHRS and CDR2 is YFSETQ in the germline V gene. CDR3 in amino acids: CASSLGHKNEQFF. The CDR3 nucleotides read TGCGCCAGCAGCTTGGGGCACAAAAATGAGCAGTTCTTC. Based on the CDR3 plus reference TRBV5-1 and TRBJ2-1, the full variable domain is KAGVTQTPRYLIKTRGQQVTLSCSPISGHRSVSWYQQTPGQGLQFLFEYFSETQRNKGNFPGRFSGRQFSNSRSEMNVSTLELGDSALYLCASSLGHKNEQFFGPGTRLTVL.

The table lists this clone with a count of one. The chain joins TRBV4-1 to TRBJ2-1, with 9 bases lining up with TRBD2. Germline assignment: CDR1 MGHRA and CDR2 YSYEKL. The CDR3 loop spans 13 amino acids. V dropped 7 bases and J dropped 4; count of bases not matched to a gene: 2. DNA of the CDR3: TGCGCCAGCAATCTAGCGGGGTACAATGAGCAGTTCTTC. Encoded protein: CASNLAGYNEQFF.

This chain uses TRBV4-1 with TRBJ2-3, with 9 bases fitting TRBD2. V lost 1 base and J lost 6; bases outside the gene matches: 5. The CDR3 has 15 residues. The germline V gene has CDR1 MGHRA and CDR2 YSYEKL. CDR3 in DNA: TGCGCCAGCAGCCAAGGGGTAGCGGGAGTGGATACGCAGTATTTT. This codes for CASSQGVAGVDTQYF.

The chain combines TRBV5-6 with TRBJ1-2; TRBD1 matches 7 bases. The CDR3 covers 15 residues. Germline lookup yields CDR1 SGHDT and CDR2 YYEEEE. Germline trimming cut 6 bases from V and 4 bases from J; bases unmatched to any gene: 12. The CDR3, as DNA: TGTGCCAGCAAAACCGGGGACAGCCTACTCTATGGCTACACCTTC. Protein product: CASKTGDSLLYGYTF. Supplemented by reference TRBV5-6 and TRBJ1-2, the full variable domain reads DAGVTQSPTHLIKTRGQQVTLRCSPKSGHDTVSWYQQALGQGPQFIFQYYEEEERQRGNFPDRFSGHQFPNYSSELNVNALLLGDSALYLCASKTGDSLLYGYTFGSGTRLTVV.

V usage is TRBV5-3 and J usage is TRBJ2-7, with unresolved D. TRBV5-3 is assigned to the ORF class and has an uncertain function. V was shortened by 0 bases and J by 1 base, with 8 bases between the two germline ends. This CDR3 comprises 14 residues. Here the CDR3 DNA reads TGTGCCAGAAGCTTGGTTTTCCAGTCCTACGAGCAGTACTTC. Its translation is CARSLVFQSYEQYF.

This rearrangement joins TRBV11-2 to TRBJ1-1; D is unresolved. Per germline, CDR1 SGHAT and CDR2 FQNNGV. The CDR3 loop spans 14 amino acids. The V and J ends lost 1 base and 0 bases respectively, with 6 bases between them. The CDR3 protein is CASSLGGVNTEAFF. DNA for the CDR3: TGTGCCAGCAGCTTAGGCGGGGTGAACACTGAAGCTTTCTTT.

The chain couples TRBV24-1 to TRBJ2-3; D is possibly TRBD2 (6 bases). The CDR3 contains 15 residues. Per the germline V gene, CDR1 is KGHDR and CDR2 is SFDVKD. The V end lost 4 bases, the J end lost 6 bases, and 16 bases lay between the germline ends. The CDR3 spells CATSDPRRGVDTQYF. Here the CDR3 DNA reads TGTGCCACCAGTGACCCCAGGCGGGGTGTGGATACGCAGTATTTT.

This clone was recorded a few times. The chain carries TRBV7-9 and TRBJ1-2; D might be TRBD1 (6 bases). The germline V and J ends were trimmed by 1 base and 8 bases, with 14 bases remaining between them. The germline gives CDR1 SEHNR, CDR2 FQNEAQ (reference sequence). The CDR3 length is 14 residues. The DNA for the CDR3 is TGTGCCAGCAGCTTAGGTCAGGGGCGCTGGGGCTACACCTTC. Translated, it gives CASSLGQGRWGYTF. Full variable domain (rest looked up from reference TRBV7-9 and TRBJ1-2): DTGVSQNPRHKITKRGQNVTFRCDPISEHNRLYWYRQTLGQGPEFLTYFQNEAQLEKSRLLSDRFSAERPKGSFSTLEIQRTEQGDSAMYLCASSLGQGRWGYTFGSGTRLTVV.

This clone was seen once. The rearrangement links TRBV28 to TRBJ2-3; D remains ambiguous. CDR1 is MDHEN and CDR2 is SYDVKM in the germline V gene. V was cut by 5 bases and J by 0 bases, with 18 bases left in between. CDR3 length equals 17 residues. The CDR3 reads CASSPPVPRSSTDTQYF. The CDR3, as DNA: TGTGCCAGCAGTCCCCCGGTACCCCGGTCTAGCACAGATACGCAGTATTTT.

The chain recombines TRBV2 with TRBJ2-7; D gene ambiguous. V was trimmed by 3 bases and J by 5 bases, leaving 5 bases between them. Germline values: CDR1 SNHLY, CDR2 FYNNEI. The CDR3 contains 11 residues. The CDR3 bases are TGTGCCAGCAGTGAGAACAACGAGCAGTACTTC. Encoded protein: CASSENNEQYF. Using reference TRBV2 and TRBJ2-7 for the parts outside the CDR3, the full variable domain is EPEVTQTPSHQVTQMGQEVILRCVPISNHLYFYWYRQILGQKVEFLVSFYNNEISEKSEIFDDQFSVERPDGSNFTLKIRSTKLEDSAMYFCASSENNEQYFGPGTRLTVT.

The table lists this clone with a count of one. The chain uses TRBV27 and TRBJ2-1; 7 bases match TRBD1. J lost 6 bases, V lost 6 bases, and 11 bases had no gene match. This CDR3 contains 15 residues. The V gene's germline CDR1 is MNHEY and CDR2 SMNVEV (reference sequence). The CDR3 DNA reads TGTGCCAGCAGCCTAACCGGGACAGTGGGCAATGAGCAGTTCTTC. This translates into CASSLTGTVGNEQFF.

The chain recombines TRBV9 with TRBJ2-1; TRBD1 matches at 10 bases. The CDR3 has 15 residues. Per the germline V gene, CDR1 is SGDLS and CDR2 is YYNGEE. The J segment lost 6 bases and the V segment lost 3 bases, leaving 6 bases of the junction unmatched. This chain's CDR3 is CASSARDRGPNEQFF. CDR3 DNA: TGTGCCAGCAGCGCCCGGGACAGGGGTCCCAATGAGCAGTTCTTC.

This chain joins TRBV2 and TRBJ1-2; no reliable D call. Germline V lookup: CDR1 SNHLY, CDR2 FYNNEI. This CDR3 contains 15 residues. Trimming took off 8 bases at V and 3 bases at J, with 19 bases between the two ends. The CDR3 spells CASGRTLSLDYGYTF. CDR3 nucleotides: TGTGCCAGCGGGCGGACTCTCTCTTTGGACTATGGCTACACCTTC.

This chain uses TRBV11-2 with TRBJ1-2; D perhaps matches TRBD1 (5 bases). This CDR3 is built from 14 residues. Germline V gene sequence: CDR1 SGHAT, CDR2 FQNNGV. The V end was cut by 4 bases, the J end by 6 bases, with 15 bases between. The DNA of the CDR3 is TGTGCCAGCAGCTCGATTGGGGGGTATGATGGCTACACCTTC. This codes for CASSSIGGYDGYTF.

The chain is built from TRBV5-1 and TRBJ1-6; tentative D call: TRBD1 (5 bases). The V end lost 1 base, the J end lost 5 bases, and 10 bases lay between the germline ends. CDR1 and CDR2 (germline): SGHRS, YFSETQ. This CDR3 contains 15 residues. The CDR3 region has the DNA TGCGCCAGCAGCTTGAAAGCACAGGATAATTCACCCCTCCACTTT. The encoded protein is CASSLKAQDNSPLHF.

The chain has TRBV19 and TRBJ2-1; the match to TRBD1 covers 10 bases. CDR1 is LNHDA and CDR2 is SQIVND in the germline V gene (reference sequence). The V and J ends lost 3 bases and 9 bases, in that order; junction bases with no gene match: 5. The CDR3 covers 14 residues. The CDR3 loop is CASSMLGQGSEQFF. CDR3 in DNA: TGTGCCAGTAGTATGCTGGGACAGGGGAGTGAGCAGTTCTTC.

CDR3 residues: CASSPRGSLYNEQFF. The CDR3 coding sequence is TGTGCCAGCAGCCCCCGCGGGAGTCTTTACAATGAGCAGTTCTTC. V is TRBV14 and J is TRBJ2-1; 7 bases are a match to TRBD2. This CDR3 is built from 15 residues. After removal of 4 bases from V and 4 bases from J, the junction contained 7 bases not matched to a gene. CDR1 is SGHDN, CDR2 FVKESK, per germline.

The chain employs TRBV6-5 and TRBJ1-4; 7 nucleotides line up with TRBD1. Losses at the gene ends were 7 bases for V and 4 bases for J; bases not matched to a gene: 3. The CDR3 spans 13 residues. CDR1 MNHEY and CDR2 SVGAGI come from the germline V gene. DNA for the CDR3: TGTGCCAGCATTGGGACAGTTAATGAAAAACTGTTTTTT. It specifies CASIGTVNEKLFF.

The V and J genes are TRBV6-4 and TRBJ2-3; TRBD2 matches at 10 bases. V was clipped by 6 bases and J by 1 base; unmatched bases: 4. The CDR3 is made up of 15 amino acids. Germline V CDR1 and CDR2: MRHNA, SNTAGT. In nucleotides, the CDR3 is TGTGCCAGCAGACCTACTAGCGGGGGCACAGATACGCAGTATTTT. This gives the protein CASRPTSGGTDTQYF.

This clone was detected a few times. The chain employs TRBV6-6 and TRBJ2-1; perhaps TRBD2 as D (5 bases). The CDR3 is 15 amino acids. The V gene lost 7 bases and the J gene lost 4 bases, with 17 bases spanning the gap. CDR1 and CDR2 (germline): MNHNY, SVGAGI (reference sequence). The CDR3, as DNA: TGTGCCAGCAAACTGCTGAGGGATAGGTACAATGAGCAGTTCTTC. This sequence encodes CASKLLRDRYNEQFF.